The 15 T cell receptor beta chains reported below all come from one sample, sequenced in a study of blood T cell repertoires in COVID-19. This table comes from immunoSEQ multiplex PCR, and its TCRdb copy is limited to in-frame clones, with some not included. Here the sample spans around 190,000 clones, approximately 84% being singletons. Sequencing was performed on PBMCs or T cells enriched from blood (not recorded which). The receptors originated from a young woman who had recovered from COVID-19.

The CDR3 loop is CASSYFRDRGDNEQFF. CDR3 bases: TGTGCCAGCAGTTACTTCCGGGACAGGGGGGACAATGAGCAGTTCTTC. The V and J genes are TRBV6-5 and TRBJ2-1, with 11 bases aligning to TRBD1. CDR1 and CDR2 (germline): MNHEY, SVGAGI. The length of the CDR3 is 16 residues. V was clipped by 1 base and J by 5 bases; unmatched bases: 4.

The CDR3 region has the DNA TGTGCCAGCAGCCGATCCCGAGGGTCCGGGGCCAACGTCCTGACTTTC. It encodes CASSRSRGSGANVLTF. The chain combines TRBV6-6 with TRBJ2-6, with D possibly matching TRBD2 (5 bases). Germline V CDR1 and CDR2: MNHNY, SVGAGI (reference sequence). There are 16 residues in the CDR3. The V and J ends lost 6 bases and 4 bases respectively, with 16 bases between them.

This clone was seen a single time. The rearrangement uses TRBV19 and TRBJ1-5, with TRBD1 as a possible D gene (6 bases). V shed 5 bases and J shed 3 bases, with 17 bases lying between them. This CDR3 contains 16 residues. From germline, CDR1 is LNHDA and CDR2 SQIVND (reference sequence). In DNA form, the CDR3 reads TGTGCCAGTAGTGTGCTCCTGAGGGGGATCAATCAGCCCCAGCATTTT. Protein sequence: CASSVLLRGINQPQHF.

The chain links TRBV7-2 to TRBJ1-2; TRBD1 agrees at 9 bases. The J segment lost 7 bases and the V segment lost 2 bases, leaving 8 bases of the junction unmatched. The CDR3 loop spans 15 amino acids. Germline V gene sequence: CDR1 SGHTA, CDR2 FQGNSA. The DNA of the CDR3 is TGTGCCAGCAGCTTAATACTCGGGACAGGGCTTGGCTACACCTTC. Translation: CASSLILGTGLGYTF.

V and J are TRBV18 and TRBJ1-1; the match to TRBD1 covers 7 bases. Germline V lookup: CDR1 KGHSH, CDR2 LQKENI. The CDR3 consists of 18 residues. V dropped 3 bases and J dropped 2; count of bases not matched to a gene: 15. The CDR3 DNA reads TGTGCCAGCTCACCGGCGAGGGGGCGACCCGTCTCCAACACTGAAGCTTTCTTT. Amino acids: CASSPARGRPVSNTEAFF.

J is TRBJ1-5 and V is TRBV7-9; D is perhaps TRBD1 (5 bases). Trimming shortened V by 5 bases and J by 3 bases, and 14 bases separated the two germline ends. Germline CDR1 SEHNR, CDR2 FQNEAQ (reference sequence). The CDR3 is 15 amino acids. Here the CDR3 DNA reads TGTGCCAGCAGCCTACACAGCAGGGTCAATCAGCCCCAGCATTTT. This codes for CASSLHSRVNQPQHF.

This sequence joins TRBV10-3 and TRBJ1-1, with D tentatively TRBD1 (6 bases). Per the germline V gene, CDR1 is ENHRY and CDR2 is SYGVKD. The length of the CDR3 is 15 residues. V was shortened by 8 bases and J by 0 bases, with 16 bases between the two germline ends. CDR3: CAIRGAGNMNTEAFF. The CDR3, as DNA: TGTGCCATCCGGGGGGCAGGGAATATGAACACTGAAGCTTTCTTT.

The genes are TRBV5-4 and TRBJ2-3; 8 bases map to TRBD2. The CDR3 covers 14 residues. Losses at the gene ends were 0 bases for V and 4 bases for J; bases not matched to a gene: 1. The germline V gene has CDR1 SGHNT and CDR2 YYREEE (reference sequence). This CDR3 is CASSLAGGADTQYF. Written as DNA, the CDR3 is TGTGCCAGCAGCTTGGCGGGGGGGGCAGATACGCAGTATTTT.

The chain couples TRBV9 to TRBJ1-3; TRBD1 matches 10 bases. Losses at the gene ends were 7 bases for V and 0 bases for J; bases not matched to a gene: 13. Per the germline V gene, CDR1 is SGDLS and CDR2 is YYNGEE. This CDR3 has 18 amino acids. The DNA for the CDR3 is TGTGCCAGCTCCAGACAGGGGGCGCAACTTTTCTCTGGAAACACCATATATTTT. This codes for CASSRQGAQLFSGNTIYF.

V gene TRBV7-2 combines with J gene TRBJ1-1; TRBD1 is a possible D gene (6 bases). Germline V gives CDR1 SGHTA, CDR2 FQGNSA. This CDR3 has 15 residues. V gave up 5 bases and J gave up 3 bases, with 16 bases separating them. CDR3 DNA sequence: TGTGCCAGCAGCCTCTCAGCGGGGGCGCACACTGAAGCTTTCTTT. Translating gives CASSLSAGAHTEAFF.

The chain recombines TRBV29-1 with TRBJ2-7; D may be TRBD1 (6 bases). Deletions cut 6 bases from V and 3 bases from J, with 15 bases between. Germline V gene sequence: CDR1 SQVTM, CDR2 ANQGSEA. The CDR3 totals 13 residues. The CDR3 loop is CSVLTGTYYEQYF. Here the CDR3 DNA reads TGCAGCGTCCTGACAGGCACGTACTACGAGCAGTACTTC.

The genes are TRBV7-9 and TRBJ2-5, with D possibly matching TRBD1 (6 bases). Trimming cost V 2 bases and J 0 bases, with 7 bases left between them. The CDR3 has 14 amino acids. The germline gives CDR1 SEHNR, CDR2 FQNEAQ (reference sequence). CDR3 loop: CASSLRTDQETQYF. The DNA of the CDR3 is TGTGCCAGCAGCTTAAGGACAGACCAAGAGACCCAGTACTTC. Full variable domain (outside the CDR3, taken from reference TRBV7-9 and TRBJ2-5): DTGVSQNPRHKITKRGQNVTFRCDPISEHNRLYWYRQTLGQGPEFLTYFQNEAQLEKSRLLSDRFSAERPKGSFSTLEIQRTEQGDSAMYLCASSLRTDQETQYFGPGTRLLVL.

This chain connects TRBV5-6 to TRBJ2-7, with 9 nucleotides matching TRBD2. Germline-derived CDR1 and CDR2 are SGHDT and YYEEEE. J gave up 4 bases and V 0 bases, and 5 bases lay outside the gene matches. This CDR3 spans 15 amino acids. CDR3 in amino acids: CASSLGSGGTYEQYV. For the CDR3, the DNA is TGTGCCAGCAGCTTGGGTAGCGGGGGTACTTACGAGCAGTACGTC.

The table lists this clone with a few counts. The chain combines TRBV2 with TRBJ1-4; the D is unclear. The germline V gene encodes CDR1 SNHLY and CDR2 FYNNEI. The CDR3 is 14 residues long. Between the trimmed V and J ends, which lost 4 bases and 3 bases, there was a span of 9 bases. The CDR3 DNA is TGTGCCAGCAGTGTCGGGTTGCCTAATGAAAAACTGTTTTTT. This codes for CASSVGLPNEKLFF.

This chain links TRBV23-1 with TRBJ1-1; D is ambiguous. TRBV23-1 is annotated as an ORF whose role is uncertain. V lost 1 base and J lost 1, with 16 bases in between. This CDR3 is built from 17 residues. The CDR3 bases are TGCGCCAGCAGTCAATGGGTGAGGTTCCGTCCGAACACTGAAGCTTTCTTT. This gives the protein CASSQWVRFRPNTEAFF.